Following are 27 T cell receptor beta chains from one sample sequenced in a study of GPR56 and killer-like receptors on CD4 memory cells. FACS enrichment separated five CD4+ populations based on killer cell lectin-like receptor and GPR56 expression. TCRdb re-analyzed the reads; it lists each CDR3 protein once, without DNA. This listing includes around 2,000 distinct CDR3 sequences. Sequences were obtained from memory CD4+ T cells from blood. The source is a human donor in good health.

The V gene is TRBV11-2, the J gene TRBJ2-5; there is no DNA to check the TCRdb D call of TRBD2. CDR1 and CDR2 from the germline V gene are SGHAT and FQNNGV. The CDR3 consists of 17 residues. This CDR3 is CASSLDGLAGGRLTQYF.

The chain recombines TRBV7-2 with TRBJ2-3; TCRdb's D gene call, TRBD2, goes unchecked for lack of DNA. From germline, CDR1 is SGHTA and CDR2 FQGNSA. The CDR3 has 15 residues. CDR3: CASSLSSGGADTQYF.

This clonotype is classed as large by frequency. The CDR3 loop is CASSLYRGTEAFF. This rearrangement joins TRBV6-5 to TRBJ1-1; the TCRdb call, TRBD1, lacks DNA for checking. The CDR3 spans 13 residues. Germline V gives CDR1 MNHEY, CDR2 SVGAGI.

The chain's CDR3 is CSARDQGRTPTGELFF. The chain uses TRBV20-1 and TRBJ2-2; with no DNA, the TCRdb D assignment of TRBD1 cannot be verified. Germline-derived CDR1 and CDR2 are DFQATT and SNEGSKA (reference sequence). The CDR3 spans 16 residues.

According to its frequency, this clonotype is medium-sized. The chain carries TRBV29-1 and TRBJ2-5. The CDR3 has 12 residues. Germline CDR1 SQVTM, CDR2 ANQGSEA. The CDR3: CSVVSRQETQYF.

This clonotype is labeled large based on frequency. This rearrangement joins TRBV6-5 to TRBJ2-7; TCRdb returns TRBD2, unconfirmable since there is no DNA. The length of the CDR3 is 16 residues. The V gene's germline CDR1 is MNHEY and CDR2 SVGAGI. CDR3 residues: CASSYITQQVPYEQYF.

This clonotype ranks as large in terms of frequency. V usage is TRBV6-1 and J usage is TRBJ1-1. CDR1 and CDR2 (germline): MNHNS, SASEGT. This CDR3 contains 11 residues. The CDR3 loop is CASRVNTEAFF.

This clonotype is medium-sized by frequency. This chain uses TRBV10-3 with TRBJ2-7; absent DNA, TCRdb's TRBD1 call cannot be checked. The CDR3 has 15 amino acids. Per germline, CDR1 ENHRY and CDR2 SYGVKD. The CDR3 reads CAISDPGSVSYEQYF.

This clonotype shows up as medium-sized by frequency. This chain uses TRBV5-4 with TRBJ2-6. This CDR3 has 14 amino acids. CDR1 is SGHNT and CDR2 is YYREEE in the germline V gene (reference sequence). This chain's CDR3 is CASSMGGGANVLTF.

This clonotype is classed as large by frequency. This chain uses TRBV6-1 with TRBJ1-1; TCRdb picks TRBD1, but there is no DNA to check that call. Germline V lookup: CDR1 MNHNS, CDR2 SASEGT. The CDR3 runs to 14 residues. CDR3 sequence reads: CASWPRGRNTEAFF.

This chain joins TRBV20-1 and TRBJ1-3. The CDR3 covers 16 residues. Germline lookup yields CDR1 DFQATT and CDR2 SNEGSKA (reference sequence). The CDR3 loop reads CSARDPGGGAGNTIYF.

The CDR3 is CASSQDAGGVTDGYTF. The rearrangement joins TRBV4-1 to TRBJ1-2; TCRdb selects TRBD1, and the lack of DNA leaves this call unchecked. The CDR3 totals 16 residues. Germline V gene lookup returns CDR1 MGHRA and CDR2 YSYEKL.

The chain recombines TRBV19 with TRBJ2-7; absent DNA, TCRdb's TRBD1 call cannot be checked. Germline V lookup: CDR1 LNHDA, CDR2 SQIVND (reference sequence). The CDR3 consists of 12 residues. The CDR3 sequence is CAGGQGAYEQYF. The full variable domain, rest sourced from reference TRBV19 and TRBJ2-7, is DGGITQSPKYLFRKEGQNVTLSCEQNLNHDAMYWYRQDPGQGLRLIYYSQIVNDFQKGDIAEGYSVSREKKESFPLTVTSAQKNPTAFYLCAGGQGAYEQYFGPGTRLTVT.

In terms of frequency, this clonotype is medium-sized. This chain uses TRBV6-2 or TRBV6-3 with TRBJ2-1; TCRdb's D gene call, TRBD1, goes unchecked for lack of DNA. This CDR3 comprises 15 residues. Germline CDR1 MNHEY, CDR2 SVGEGT. The CDR3 sequence: CASRRGGGSYNEQFF.

By frequency, this clonotype is large. The V and J genes are TRBV19 and TRBJ1-1; absent DNA, TCRdb's TRBD1 call cannot be checked. In germline, CDR1 is LNHDA, CDR2 SQIVND (reference sequence). CDR3 length equals 15 residues. The CDR3 sequence is CASTLGGVLSTEAFF.

This clonotype counts as medium-sized by frequency. The chain uses TRBV9 and TRBJ1-3. This CDR3 comprises 14 residues. Germline-derived CDR1 and CDR2 are SGDLS and YYNGEE. CDR3 sequence reads: CASSVGGTGNTIYF.

The chain is built from TRBV20-1 and TRBJ2-4; TCRdb calls TRBD2, which cannot be checked without DNA. In germline, CDR1 is DFQATT, CDR2 SNEGSKA (reference sequence). This CDR3 spans 14 amino acids. CDR3 region: CSASPTNTKNIQYF.

The chain has TRBV19 and TRBJ2-1; there is no DNA to check the TCRdb D call of TRBD2. Per germline, CDR1 LNHDA and CDR2 SQIVND (reference sequence). This CDR3 has 20 residues. The CDR3 here is CASSSGSGGAFKNPYNEQFF.

The chain links TRBV20-1 to TRBJ2-2. Germline CDR1 DFQATT, CDR2 SNEGSKA (reference sequence). The CDR3 sequence is 13 residues long. CDR3: CSATYQNTGELFF.

V gene TRBV6-2 or TRBV6-3 combines with J gene TRBJ1-3; without DNA, the TCRdb call of TRBD1 cannot be checked. Germline-derived CDR1 and CDR2 are MNHEY and SVGEGT. The CDR3 spans 17 residues. The CDR3 sequence is CASSSGTGGSSGNTIYF.

This clonotype registers medium-sized (0.01 to 0.1%) by frequency. The chain links TRBV7-2 to TRBJ2-7; TCRdb's D call, TRBD2, is unchecked because there is no DNA. CDR1 and CDR2 (germline): SGHTA, FQGNSA. There are 15 residues in the CDR3. CDR3 in amino acids: CASRTQAGGPGEQYF. Variable domain in full (rest from reference TRBV7-2 and TRBJ2-7): GAGVSQSPSNKVTEKGKDVELRCDPISGHTALYWYRQSLGQGLEFLIYFQGNSAPDKSGLPSDRFSAERTGGSVSTLTIQRTQQEDSAVYLCASRTQAGGPGEQYFGPGTRLTVT.

Considering frequency, this clonotype is medium-sized. The V and J genes are TRBV5-4 and TRBJ1-2; absent DNA, TCRdb's TRBD1 call cannot be checked. CDR3 length: 15 amino acids. Germline-derived CDR1 and CDR2 are SGHNT and YYREEE (reference sequence). The CDR3 loop is CASSLSPGTNYGYTF.

The chain carries TRBV7-2 and TRBJ1-5; the D gene TCRdb calls, TRBD1, cannot be checked with no DNA. Germline CDR1 and CDR2: SGHTA and FQGNSA. This CDR3 spans 15 amino acids. CDR3 loop: CASSLGAGSNQPQHF.

By frequency, this clonotype is medium-sized. The chain uses TRBV25-1 and TRBJ2-3; the D gene TCRdb calls, TRBD2, cannot be checked with no DNA. The V gene's germline CDR1 is MGHDK and CDR2 SYGVNS. The CDR3 covers 16 residues. This CDR3 is CASSETSGGLADTQYF. Together with reference TRBV25-1 and TRBJ2-3, the CDR3 gives the full variable domain: EADIYQTPRYLVIGTGKKITLECSQTMGHDKMYWYQQDPGMELHLIHYSYGVNSTEKGDLSSESTVSRIRTEHFPLTLESARPSHTSQYLCASSETSGGLADTQYFGPGTRLTVL.

Measured by frequency, this clonotype is medium-sized. The rearrangement uses TRBV5-4 and TRBJ1-1; TCRdb indicates TRBD1, and absent DNA this call remains unverified. The CDR3 loop spans 14 amino acids. Looked up from germline, CDR1 is SGHNT and CDR2 is YYREEE (reference sequence). Here the CDR3 reads CASSFRAKGTEAFF.

By frequency, this clonotype registers large. The genes are TRBV10-3 and TRBJ2-3; TCRdb designates TRBD2, a call that cannot be tested without DNA. The CDR3 is 13 amino acids. From germline, CDR1 is ENHRY and CDR2 SYGVKD. The CDR3 region is CAIKLAGGDTQYF.

The CDR3 loop reads CAISERGVADTQYF. The chain employs TRBV10-3 and TRBJ2-3; TCRdb outputs TRBD2, but without DNA this stays unchecked. CDR3 length: 14 residues. The V gene's germline CDR1 is ENHRY and CDR2 SYGVKD.